This is a list of T cell receptor beta chains from one sample in a study of T cells in Graves' hyperthyroidism and ophthalmopathy. TCRdb independently ran MiXCR on the multiplex PCR reads; one entry per CDR3 protein. The sample has about 640,000 distinct CDR3 sequences; 13% to 15% are singletons. The material sequenced was blood. Receptor source: a woman aged 45-65 years with Graves' ophthalmopathy. CDR3s include the opening cysteine and the closing phenylalanine or tryptophan. Fields, in order: V gene, J gene, D gene, clone size, CDR3 protein, CDR3 DNA. The D gene is left open where the match is weak. Only part of the rows carry a size: once, few, many, or a class if the clone is expanded.

TRBV19	TRBJ2-3	NA	NA	CASSMYKSTDTQYF	TGTGCCAGTAGTATGTACAAAAGCACAGATACGCAGTATTTT
TRBV27	TRBJ2-2	NA	many	CASSLSAGTMVTGELFF	TGTGCCAGCAGTTTATCGGCGGGGACGATGGTGACCGGGGAGCTGTTTTTT
TRBV7-9	TRBJ2-1	TRBD2	many	CASNGQKTSGRYNEQFF	TGTGCCAGCAACGGACAGAAGACTAGCGGACGCTACAATGAGCAGTTCTTC
TRBV5-1	TRBJ1-1	TRBD1	many	CASSFNRGWVNTEAFF	TGCGCCAGCAGCTTTAACAGGGGTTGGGTGAACACTGAAGCTTTCTTT
TRBV6-1	TRBJ2-7	TRBD1	many	CATTPGQGFDEQYF	TGTGCCACCACCCCGGGACAGGGTTTTGACGAGCAGTACTTC
TRBV27	TRBJ1-6	NA	many	CASSFLDRGSPLHF	TGTGCCAGCAGTTTCTTGGACAGAGGTTCACCCCTCCACTTT
TRBV5-1	TRBJ1-2	NA	NA	CASSFTRGNYGYTF	TGCGCCAGCAGCTTTACAAGAGGGAACTATGGCTACACCTTC
TRBV2	TRBJ1-2	NA	many	CASSEFPPDRLNYGYTF	TGTGCCAGCAGTGAATTCCCCCCGGACAGACTTAACTATGGCTACACCTTC
TRBV15	TRBJ2-3	TRBD2	NA	CATSRDLADSTDTQYF	TGTGCCACCAGCAGGGATCTAGCGGACAGCACAGATACGCAGTATTTT
TRBV29-1	TRBJ2-3	TRBD2	few	CSVDNYSGSTDTQYF	TGCAGCGTTGACAATTATAGCGGGAGCACAGATACGCAGTATTTT
TRBV29-1	TRBJ2-1	NA	few	CSVGTYLYNEQFF	TGCAGCGTAGGGACTTACCTGTACAATGAGCAGTTCTTC
TRBV2	TRBJ2-1	NA	NA	CASSRDWRSSYNEQFF	TGTGCCAGCAGCCGGGACTGGAGAAGCTCCTACAATGAGCAGTTCTTC
TRBV30	TRBJ1-6	TRBD1	many	CAWSVGTGNNSPLHF	TGTGCCTGGAGTGTTGGGACAGGGAATAATTCACCCCTCCACTTT